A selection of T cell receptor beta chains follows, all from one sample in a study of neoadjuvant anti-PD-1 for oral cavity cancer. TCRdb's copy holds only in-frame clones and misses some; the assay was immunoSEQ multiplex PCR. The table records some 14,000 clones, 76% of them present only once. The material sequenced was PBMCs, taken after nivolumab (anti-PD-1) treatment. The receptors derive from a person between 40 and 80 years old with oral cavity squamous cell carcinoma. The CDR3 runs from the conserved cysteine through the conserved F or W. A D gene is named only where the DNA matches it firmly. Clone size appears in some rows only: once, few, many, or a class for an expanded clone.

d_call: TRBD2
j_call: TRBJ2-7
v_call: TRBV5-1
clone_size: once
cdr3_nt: TGCGCCAGCAGCTTGGCGGGAGGCGAGCAGTACTTC
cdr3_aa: CASSLAGGEQYF

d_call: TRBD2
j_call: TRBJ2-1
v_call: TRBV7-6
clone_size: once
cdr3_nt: TGTGCCAGCAGCTTTTGGGCCTACGTGACTAGCGGGGGGGCTTTTGGGGACAATGAGCAGTTCTTC
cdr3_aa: CASSFWAYVTSGGAFGDNEQFF

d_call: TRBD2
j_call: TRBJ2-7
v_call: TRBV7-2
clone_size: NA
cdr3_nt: TGTGCCAGCAGCACCACCGGGACTAGCTTCTACGAGCAGTACTTC
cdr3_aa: CASSTTGTSFYEQYF

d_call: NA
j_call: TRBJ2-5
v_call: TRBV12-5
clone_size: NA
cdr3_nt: TGTGCTAGTGGTTTGGGACTAACGGAGACCCAGTACTTC
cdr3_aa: CASGLGLTETQYF

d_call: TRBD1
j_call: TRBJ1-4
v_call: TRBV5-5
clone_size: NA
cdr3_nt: TGTGCCAGCAGCGCATTTGAGGGACAGCTAATTGAAAAACTGTTTTTT
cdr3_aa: CASSAFEGQLIEKLFF

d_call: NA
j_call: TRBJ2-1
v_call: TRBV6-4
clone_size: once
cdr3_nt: TGTGCCAGCAGTGTTTCGACAATGGGTGAGCAGTTCTTC
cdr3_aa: CASSVSTMGEQFF

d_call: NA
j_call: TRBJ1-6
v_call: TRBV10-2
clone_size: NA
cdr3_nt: TGCGCCAGCAGTGTAGGGACGGATTCACCCCTCCACTTT
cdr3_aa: CASSVGTDSPLHF

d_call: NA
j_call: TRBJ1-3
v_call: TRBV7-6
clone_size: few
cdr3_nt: TGTGCCAGCAGCTTACCGTCCTCTGGAAACACCATATATTTT
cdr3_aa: CASSLPSSGNTIYF

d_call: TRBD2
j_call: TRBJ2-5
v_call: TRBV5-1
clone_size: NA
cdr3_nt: TGCGCCAGCAGCGTCACTAGCGCCCAGTACCAAGAGACCCAGTACTTC
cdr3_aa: CASSVTSAQYQETQYF

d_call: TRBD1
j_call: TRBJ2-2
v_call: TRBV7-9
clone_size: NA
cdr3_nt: TGTGCCAGCAGCGGCTGGACAGGCCGCCCCGGGGAGCTGTTTTTT
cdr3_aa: CASSGWTGRPGELFF

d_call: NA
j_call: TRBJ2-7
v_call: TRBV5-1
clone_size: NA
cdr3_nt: TGCGCCAGCAGCTCGAGGCGGGCAGGTCGCAACGAGCAGTACTTC
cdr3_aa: CASSSRRAGRNEQYF

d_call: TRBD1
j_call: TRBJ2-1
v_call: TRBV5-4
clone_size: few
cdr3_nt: TGTGCCAGCAGCTTTCTTAAAGGGGGCACCTACAATGAGCAGTTCTTC
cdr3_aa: CASSFLKGGTYNEQFF

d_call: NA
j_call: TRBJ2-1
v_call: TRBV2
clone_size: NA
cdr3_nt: TGTGCCAGCAGTGTCGAGCTAGCCCCGGGTGAGCAGTTCTTC
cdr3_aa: CASSVELAPGEQFF

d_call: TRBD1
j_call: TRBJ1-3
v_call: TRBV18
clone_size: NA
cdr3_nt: TGTGCCAGCTCACCTTATAACAGGGGAACTGGAAACACCATATATTTT
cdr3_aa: CASSPYNRGTGNTIYF

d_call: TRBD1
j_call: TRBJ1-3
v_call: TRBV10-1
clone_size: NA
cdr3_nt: TGCGCCAGCACCCAACGGGACAGGGAACTTGGAAACACCATATATTTT
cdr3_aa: CASTQRDRELGNTIYF

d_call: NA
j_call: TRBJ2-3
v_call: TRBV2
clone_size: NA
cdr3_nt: TGTGCCAGCAGTGACCGGTTGGGGGGATCCACAGATACGCAGTATTTT
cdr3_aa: CASSDRLGGSTDTQYF

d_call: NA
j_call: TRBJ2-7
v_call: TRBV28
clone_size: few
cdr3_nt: TGTGCCAGCAGTTTTGGGAGCAACTACGAGCAGTACTTC
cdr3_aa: CASSFGSNYEQYF

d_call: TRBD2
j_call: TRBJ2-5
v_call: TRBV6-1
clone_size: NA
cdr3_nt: TGTGCCAGCCTATGGGGGGGATCACAAGAGACCCAGTACTTC
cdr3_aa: CASLWGGSQETQYF

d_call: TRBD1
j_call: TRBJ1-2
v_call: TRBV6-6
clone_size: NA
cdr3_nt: TGTGCCAGCAGTGACGACAGGGGGCGTGTTGGCTACACCTTC
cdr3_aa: CASSDDRGRVGYTF

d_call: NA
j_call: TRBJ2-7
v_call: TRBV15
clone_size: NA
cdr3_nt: TGTGCCACCAGCAGAGATATTCGGGAGACGTGGGAGCAGTACTTC
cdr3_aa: CATSRDIRETWEQYF

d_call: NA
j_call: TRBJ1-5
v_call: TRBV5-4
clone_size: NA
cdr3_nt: TGTGCCAGCAGCTTGTCTGGGGGCAATCAGCCCCAGCATTTT
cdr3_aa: CASSLSGGNQPQHF

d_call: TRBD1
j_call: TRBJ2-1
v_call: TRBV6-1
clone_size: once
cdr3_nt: TGTGCCAGCAATCCAACAGGGGGAGGCGAGCAGTTCTTC
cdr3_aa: CASNPTGGGEQFF

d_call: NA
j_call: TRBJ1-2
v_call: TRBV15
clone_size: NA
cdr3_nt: TGTGCCACCAGCACCCCAAACGGGCATGGCTACACCTTC
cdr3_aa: CATSTPNGHGYTF

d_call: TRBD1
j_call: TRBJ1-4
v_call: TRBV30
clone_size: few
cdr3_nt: TGTGCCTGGTGGCGGGACAGTGAAAAACTGTTTTTT
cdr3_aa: CAWWRDSEKLFF

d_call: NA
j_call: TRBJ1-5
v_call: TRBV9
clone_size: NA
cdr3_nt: TGTGCCAGCTCCGGGGGGGAGGGTCAGCCCCAGCATTTT
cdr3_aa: CASSGGEGQPQHF

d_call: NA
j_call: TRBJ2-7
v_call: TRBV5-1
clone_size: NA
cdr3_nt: TGCGCCAGCAGCGAGGACTACAGGGCCCACGAGCAGTACTTC
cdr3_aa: CASSEDYRAHEQYF